One and the same sample provided the 31 T cell receptor beta chains below, sequenced in a study of shared clonotypes between healthy human individuals. Only in-frame clones appear in the TCRdb table, and some are missing; sequencing was by immunoSEQ multiplex PCR. The table lists 2,100,000 or so clones, 95% of them singletons. Sequenced sample: naive CD4+ T cells sorted from blood. Subset described: CD45RA+ positively selected. These receptors all stem from a man between 18 and 29 years old in good health.

V is TRBV6-5 and J is TRBJ1-6; 9 positions agree with TRBD1. The CDR3 spans 14 residues. Unmatched junction bases numbered 8, after V lost 6 bases and J lost 11 bases. Looked up from germline, CDR1 is MNHEY and CDR2 is SVGAGI. CDR3 nucleotide sequence: TGTGCCAGCAGCACCGGGACAGGGTATACACCCCTCCACTTT. Protein sequence: CASSTGTGYTPLHF.

The CDR3, as DNA: TGTGCCAGCAGTGTGGGTTTCGGGTCCGGTGAAAAACTGTTTTTT. It specifies CASSVGFGSGEKLFF. This sequence joins TRBV6-1 and TRBJ1-4; no reliable D call. The length of the CDR3 is 15 residues. The V and J ends lost 4 bases and 7 bases respectively, with 16 bases between them. Germline-derived CDR1 and CDR2 are MNHNS and SASEGT.

The chain joins TRBV7-9 to TRBJ2-3; perhaps TRBD1 as D (6 bases). The CDR3 length is 14 residues. Deletions cut 1 base from V and 5 bases from J, with 10 bases between. CDR1 and CDR2 (germline): SEHNR, FQNEAQ (reference sequence). DNA for the CDR3: TGTGCCAGCAGCTTAGACAGGGCAAAAGATACGCAGTATTTT. As protein: CASSLDRAKDTQYF.

CDR3 nucleotide sequence: TGCGCCAGCAGCCAAGAGCATGGAAACATTCAGTACTTC. Translated: CASSQEHGNIQYF. The chain carries TRBV4-3 and TRBJ2-4; D not resolved. CDR1 is LGHNA and CDR2 is YSLEER in the germline V gene. The CDR3 runs 13 residues. V lost 0 bases, J lost 6 bases, and 6 bases lay in between.

The rearrangement joins TRBV6-5 to TRBJ1-1; tentative D call: TRBD1 (5 bases). Germline V gene lookup returns CDR1 MNHEY and CDR2 SVGAGI. V lost 7 bases to trimming and J lost 7 bases, with 10 bases between them. The CDR3 is made up of 11 amino acids. In DNA, the CDR3 is TGTGCCAGCAATAGGGGTAATGAAGCTTTCTTT. Amino acids: CASNRGNEAFF.

V and J are TRBV6-6 and TRBJ1-6, with 7 bases lining up with TRBD1. Germline trimming cut 7 bases from V and 7 bases from J; bases unmatched to any gene: 7. CDR1 and CDR2 from the germline V gene are MNHNY and SVGAGI (reference sequence). The CDR3 spans 14 residues. This CDR3 is CASTPTGQNSPLHF. The CDR3 DNA reads as TGTGCCAGCACCCCGACAGGGCAAAATTCACCCCTCCACTTT.

A remark on this clone: Distinct nucleotide sequences in the sample also encode this CDR3. This chain links TRBV5-4 with TRBJ2-3; D remains unclear. This CDR3 comprises 14 residues. Trimming removed 0 bases at V and 6 bases at J, with 11 bases between. Germline V lookup: CDR1 SGHNT, CDR2 YYREEE (reference sequence). For the CDR3, the DNA is TGTGCCAGCAGCTTGGGGGCAGGTCCCGATACGCAGTATTTT. It specifies CASSLGAGPDTQYF.

The J gene is TRBJ2-5, the V gene TRBV5-1; D is perhaps TRBD1 (5 bases). CDR1 SGHRS and CDR2 YFSETQ come from the germline V gene. The CDR3 runs to 11 residues. Trimming shortened V by 0 bases and J by 9 bases, and 6 bases separated the two germline ends. The CDR3 DNA follows: TGCGCCAGCAGCTTGGGACAGCCCCAGTACTTC. Translated, it gives CASSLGQPQYF.

The chain joins TRBV7-9 to TRBJ2-1; 12 bases are shared with TRBD2. V lost 9 bases and J lost 4; bases outside the gene matches: 4. The germline gives CDR1 SEHNR, CDR2 FQNEAQ (reference sequence). CDR3 length equals 14 residues. The CDR3 nucleotides are TGTGCCAGTCAACTAGCGGGAGGATACAATGAGCAGTTCTTC. Encoded protein: CASQLAGGYNEQFF. The full variable domain, with the rest looked up from reference TRBV7-9 and TRBJ2-1, is DTGVSQNPRHKITKRGQNVTFRCDPISEHNRLYWYRQTLGQGPEFLTYFQNEAQLEKSRLLSDRFSAERPKGSFSTLEIQRTEQGDSAMYLCASQLAGGYNEQFFGPGTRLTVL.

The chain has TRBV6-5 and TRBJ1-1; unclear D gene. CDR3 length: 11 amino acids. Trimming shortened V by 4 bases and J by 11 bases, and 11 bases separated the two germline ends. The V gene's germline CDR1 is MNHEY and CDR2 SVGAGI. CDR3 loop: CASSSDTRAFF. CDR3 nucleotides: TGTGCCAGCAGTTCCGATACTCGGGCTTTCTTT.

The chain recombines TRBV4-1 with TRBJ2-3; TRBD2 is a possible D gene (5 bases). The CDR3 covers 15 residues. V shed 3 bases and J shed 2 bases, with 12 bases lying between them. The germline gives CDR1 MGHRA, CDR2 YSYEKL. The CDR3 coding sequence is TGCGCCAGCAGCCAGACGGGATTGAACACAGATACGCAGTATTTT. It codes for CASSQTGLNTDTQYF.

This chain joins TRBV18 and TRBJ2-2; D is unclear. The CDR3 has 12 amino acids. Trimming left V 3 bases short and J 6 bases short, with 5 bases between. The V gene's germline CDR1 is KGHSH and CDR2 LQKENI. The CDR3 loop reads CASSPQSGELFF. The DNA for the CDR3 is TGTGCCAGCTCACCTCAATCCGGGGAGCTGTTTTTT.

This clone was observed once. This rearrangement joins TRBV2 to TRBJ2-1, with D perhaps being TRBD1 or TRBD2 (5 bases each). The CDR3 has 13 amino acids. The germline CDR1 and CDR2 sequences are SNHLY and FYNNEI. Trimming pared 6 bases from V and 9 bases from J, leaving 15 bases between. The CDR3 region has the DNA TGTGCCAGCAGCGTTGGGACCTCCGGTGAGCAGTTCTTC. This gives the protein CASSVGTSGEQFF.

V gene TRBV7-2 combines with J gene TRBJ2-5, with 8 bases matching TRBD2. Germline-derived CDR1 and CDR2 are SGHTA and FQGNSA. The CDR3 runs 16 residues. After removal of 6 bases from V and 3 bases from J, the junction contained 12 bases not matched to a gene. The CDR3 is CASSFGLAKGEETQYF. As DNA, the CDR3 is TGTGCCAGCAGTTTTGGACTAGCCAAGGGCGAAGAGACCCAGTACTTC.

J is TRBJ2-2 and V is TRBV6-1, with 11 nucleotides matching TRBD2. Trimming took 4 bases from V and 6 from J; bases not matched to a gene: 4. This CDR3 spans 15 amino acids. Germline-derived CDR1 and CDR2 are MNHNS and SASEGT. The DNA of the CDR3 is TGTGCCAGCAGTGTAACTAGCGGGGGTTCCGGGGAGCTGTTTTTT. It codes for CASSVTSGGSGELFF.

This chain connects TRBV7-9 to TRBJ2-2; D remains ambiguous. The V gene lost 5 bases and the J gene lost 6 bases, with 10 bases spanning the gap. Germline CDR1 and CDR2: SEHNR and FQNEAQ (reference sequence). CDR3 size: 13 residues. CDR3 bases: TGTGCCAGCAGCCGCCTAGACGCCGGGGAGCTGTTTTTT. Its protein is CASSRLDAGELFF.

With regard to this clone: This sample also contains other DNA sequences that code for the same CDR3. The chain links TRBV29-1 to TRBJ2-5, with D possibly matching TRBD2 (7 bases). From germline, CDR1 is SQVTM and CDR2 ANQGSEA. V shed 6 bases and J shed 4 bases, with 15 bases lying between them. This CDR3 region has 13 residues. The CDR3 protein is CSVRGRPGETQYF. The CDR3 nucleotides are TGCAGCGTGCGGGGGCGGCCGGGAGAGACCCAGTACTTC.

V and J are TRBV6-1 and TRBJ2-2; TRBD2 matches at 7 bases. V lost 4 bases to trimming and J lost 5 bases; unmatched junction nucleotides: 7. The germline gives CDR1 MNHNS, CDR2 SASEGT. The CDR3 has 15 amino acids. The CDR3 is CASSGLMGGTGELFF. The CDR3 nucleotides are TGTGCCAGCAGTGGGTTGATGGGAGGGACCGGGGAGCTGTTTTTT.

The chain carries TRBV10-3 and TRBJ2-7; 8 nucleotides line up with TRBD2. The CDR3 runs to 14 residues. The germline gives CDR1 ENHRY, CDR2 SYGVKD. Unmatched junction bases numbered 6, after V lost 5 bases and J lost 3 bases. CDR3 nucleotide sequence: TGTGCCATCAGTATAAGCGGGAGAGACTACGAGCAGTACTTC. Protein product: CAISISGRDYEQYF.

V usage is TRBV10-3 and J usage is TRBJ2-5; 10 bases align to TRBD2. Trimming cost V 5 bases and J 3 bases; bases outside gene matches: 6. This CDR3 contains 15 residues. CDR1 is ENHRY, CDR2 SYGVKD, per germline. CDR3: CAISRSGGAEETQYF. The CDR3 coding sequence is TGTGCCATCAGTCGGAGCGGGGGGGCCGAAGAGACCCAGTACTTC.

The gene calls are TRBV7-2 and TRBJ2-6; D is ambiguous. CDR1 is SGHTA and CDR2 is FQGNSA in the germline V gene. Between the trimmed V and J ends, which lost 2 bases and 0 bases, there was a span of 11 bases. The CDR3 runs 17 residues. The CDR3: CASSLLRFSSGANVLTF. CDR3 nucleotide sequence: TGTGCCAGCAGCTTACTCCGGTTTAGCTCTGGGGCCAACGTCCTGACTTTC.

The chain links TRBV18 to TRBJ2-7; D assignment may be TRBD1 or TRBD2 (5 bases each). Between the trimmed V and J ends, which lost 6 bases and 6 bases, there was a span of 12 bases. Germline CDR1 is KGHSH and CDR2 is LQKENI. The CDR3 consists of 12 residues. CDR3 region: CASSGPGLEQYF. As DNA, the CDR3 is TGTGCCAGCTCCGGACCGGGGCTCGAGCAGTACTTC.

The J gene is TRBJ2-7, the V gene TRBV5-1, with D perhaps assigned TRBD1 or TRBD2 (6 bases each). Trimming left V 0 bases short and J 7 bases short, with 17 bases between. This CDR3 comprises 15 residues. Germline loops: CDR1 SGHRS, CDR2 YFSETQ. The CDR3 is CASSLAVKGEEEQYF. CDR3 DNA sequence: TGCGCCAGCAGCTTGGCCGTAAAGGGGGAGGAGGAGCAGTACTTC.

V is TRBV7-2 and J is TRBJ1-3, with TRBD1 identical over 9 bases. There are 15 residues in the CDR3. Germline CDR1 is SGHTA and CDR2 is FQGNSA. The V and J ends lost 6 bases and 1 base, in that order; junction bases with no gene match: 4. CDR3 loop: CASSNDRGSGNTIYF. In DNA form, the CDR3 reads TGTGCCAGCAGTAACGACAGGGGGTCTGGAAACACCATATATTTT.

A remark on this clone: The same CDR3 also results from other DNA sequences found in this sample. This chain joins TRBV15 and TRBJ2-7; D uncertain. Trimming took off 0 bases at V and 4 bases at J, with 4 bases between the two ends. This CDR3 contains 12 residues. Per the germline V gene, CDR1 is LNHNV and CDR2 is YYDKDF (reference sequence). This CDR3 reads CATSRDGYEQYF. The CDR3 nucleotides read TGTGCCACCAGCAGAGACGGATACGAGCAGTACTTC.

V is TRBV30 and J is TRBJ2-5; no firm D call. The CDR3 consists of 14 residues. Trimming stripped 1 base from V and 5 bases from J, with 14 bases between. Germline-derived CDR1 and CDR2 are GTSNPN and SVGIG (reference sequence). The CDR3 DNA sequence: TGTGCCTGGAGTGCTCAGAACCTGGGGGAGACCCAGTACTTC. Its protein is CAWSAQNLGETQYF.

As regards this clone: This sample includes further DNA sequences coding for the same CDR3. The genes are TRBV6-5 and TRBJ2-7, with a weak D call TRBD1 (6 bases). Trimming pared 4 bases from V and 2 bases from J, leaving 12 bases between. The CDR3 consists of 14 residues. Germline loops: CDR1 MNHEY, CDR2 SVGAGI. CDR3 residues: CASSSTGGTYEQYF. CDR3 sequence (DNA): TGTGCCAGCAGTTCTACTGGGGGCACCTACGAGCAGTACTTC.

The chain combines TRBV7-2 with TRBJ2-7; 10 bases line up with TRBD1. J was trimmed by 6 bases and V by 4 bases; bases with no gene match: 6. The CDR3 is made up of 14 amino acids. The germline V gene has CDR1 SGHTA and CDR2 FQGNSA. CDR3 nucleotides: TGTGCCAGCAGCTACCGACAGGGGGCGCCCGAGCAGTACTTC. It specifies CASSYRQGAPEQYF.

The V call is TRBV28, the J call TRBJ2-5; 7 nucleotides match TRBD1. The V gene end was trimmed by 3 bases and the J gene end by 3 bases; junction bases not matched to a gene: 13. The CDR3 extends over 17 amino acids. Looked up from germline, CDR1 is MDHEN and CDR2 is SYDVKM. The CDR3 protein is CASSFFLGQKNEETQYF. CDR3 nucleotides: TGTGCCAGCAGTTTTTTCTTGGGACAGAAAAATGAAGAGACCCAGTACTTC.

This chain joins TRBV5-4 and TRBJ2-5; 9 positions agree with TRBD1. Germline V gives CDR1 SGHNT, CDR2 YYREEE (reference sequence). V lost 4 bases to trimming and J lost 5 bases; unmatched junction nucleotides: 3. The CDR3 is 13 residues long. The CDR3 protein is CASSIGQGETQYF. The CDR3, as DNA: TGTGCCAGCAGCATCGGACAGGGGGAGACCCAGTACTTC.

To note about this clone: Additional DNA sequences in this sample encode the identical CDR3. The J gene is TRBJ2-3, the V gene TRBV10-2; D is undetermined. Germline CDR1 reads WSHSY; CDR2 reads SAAADI. Trimming took 3 bases from V and 1 from J, leaving 8 bases between them. This CDR3 region has 14 residues. CDR3 residues: CASSDSTGTDTQYF. The DNA for the CDR3 is TGCGCCAGCAGTGATAGCACTGGCACAGATACGCAGTATTTT.